The 24 T cell receptor beta chains below come from one sample, sequenced in a study of response to subunit inactivated influenza vaccine. One entry per CDR3 protein results from TCRdb running MiXCR on the RT-PCR reads. The data show fewer than 650,000 distinct CDR3 sequences, with 13% seen just once and around 13% held by the top ten. The sample in question was PBMCs from blood, obtained 35 to 45 days after vaccination. The receptors were gathered from a man aged 50 to 59 who received an inactivated influenza vaccine.

This clonotype was seen a few times. The chain is built from TRBV7-8 and TRBJ2-6; D ambiguous. The V gene's germline CDR1 is SGHVS and CDR2 FQNEAQ. Trimming removed 8 bases from V and 10 bases from J, with 15 bases in between. This CDR3 has 13 amino acids. The CDR3 sequence is CASAPFLGNVLTF. CDR3 in DNA: TGTGCCAGCGCCCCGTTTTTGGGAAACGTCCTGACTTTC. The full variable domain, its missing parts supplied by reference TRBV7-8 and TRBJ2-6, is GAGVSQSPRYKVAKRGQDVALRCDPISGHVSLFWYQQALGQGPEFLTYFQNEAQLDKSGLPSDRFFAERPEGSVSTLKIQRTQQEDSAVYLCASAPFLGNVLTFGAGSRLTVL.

The table lists this clonotype with a few counts. The V gene is TRBV5-1, the J gene TRBJ1-4; 7 bases map to TRBD1. V was pared by 3 bases and J by 4 bases, with 6 bases of the junction left unmatched. The CDR3 has 15 amino acids. The germline CDR1 and CDR2 sequences are SGHRS and YFSETQ. In DNA, the CDR3 is TGCGCCAGCAGCTACCGAGGGGGCCTTAATGAAAAACTGTTTTTT. The encoded protein is CASSYRGGLNEKLFF.

V usage is TRBV7-3 and J usage is TRBJ2-3; D gene uncertain. Looked up from germline, CDR1 is SGHTA and CDR2 is FQGTGA. V gave up 1 base and J gave up 5 bases, with 10 bases separating them. This CDR3 has 14 amino acids. The CDR3 bases are TGTGCCAGCAGCTTAATTGGTAACGAAGATACGCAGTATTTT. Translated: CASSLIGNEDTQYF.

This clonotype was picked up a small number of times. The chain has TRBV29-1 and TRBJ2-7; 8 bases line up with TRBD1. The CDR3 spans 15 residues. With 4 bases clipped from V and 0 bases from J, the junction kept 8 bases outside the gene matches. CDR1 and CDR2 (germline): SQVTM, ANQGSEA. The CDR3 sequence: CSVADRGSSSYEQYF. CDR3 DNA: TGCAGCGTTGCCGACAGGGGCTCCAGCTCCTACGAGCAGTACTTC.

This clonotype was counted a few times. This rearrangement joins TRBV11-2 to TRBJ2-2; 14 bases are a match to TRBD2. The CDR3 consists of 19 residues. J gave up 5 bases and V 3 bases, and 11 bases lay outside the gene matches. In germline, CDR1 is SGHAT, CDR2 FQNNGV. In DNA form, the CDR3 reads TGTGCCAGCAGCTTGGCTATAAGCGGACTAGCGGGAGGAACCGGGGAGCTGTTTTTT. It translates to CASSLAISGLAGGTGELFF.

This clonotype was picked up a small number of times. The rearrangement joins TRBV4-3 to TRBJ2-5; 8 positions agree with TRBD2. CDR1 is LGHNA, CDR2 YSLEER, per germline. The junction had 7 bases not matched to a gene; V was cut back by 0 bases and J by 1 base. The CDR3 covers 17 residues. CDR3 amino acids: CASSQDLTSGAQETQYF. CDR3 coding DNA: TGCGCCAGCAGCCAAGATCTCACTAGCGGTGCCCAAGAGACCCAGTACTTC.

The rearrangement joins TRBV29-1 to TRBJ1-2; tentative D call: TRBD1 (6 bases). Germline values: CDR1 SQVTM, CDR2 ANQGSEA. The length of the CDR3 is 12 residues. V lost 6 bases and J lost 7, with 15 bases in between. The CDR3 loop reads CSVGRGASGYTF. The DNA for the CDR3 is TGCAGCGTGGGCCGGGGGGCAAGTGGCTACACCTTC.

This chain joins TRBV20-1 and TRBJ2-5; TRBD2 agrees at 7 bases. The junction had 13 bases not matched to a gene; V was cut back by 2 bases and J by 7 bases. The germline gives CDR1 DFQATT, CDR2 SNEGSKA (reference sequence). The CDR3 loop spans 15 amino acids. The CDR3 DNA reads TGCAGTGCTAGATCATCCCGGGGGGACCATCGGACCCAGTACTTC. Its protein product is CSARSSRGDHRTQYF.

This chain joins TRBV7-2 and TRBJ1-6; D ambiguous. The CDR3 contains 14 residues. Deletions cut 1 base from V and 4 bases from J, with 5 bases between. Germline V gives CDR1 SGHTA, CDR2 FQGNSA. In nucleotides, the CDR3 is TGTGCCAGCAGCTTAGTCCGTTATAATTCACCCCTCCACTTT. Residues: CASSLVRYNSPLHF.

The gene calls are TRBV20-1 and TRBJ2-2; D call uncertain. Trimming pared 5 bases from V and 8 bases from J, leaving 9 bases between. In germline, CDR1 is DFQATT, CDR2 SNEGSKA (reference sequence). The CDR3 sequence is 11 residues long. The CDR3 loop is CSAHSPGELFF. The CDR3, as DNA: TGCAGTGCTCACAGTCCAGGGGAGCTGTTTTTT.

The chain recombines TRBV20-1 with TRBJ2-1, with D possibly being TRBD2 (5 bases). Trimming left V 3 bases short and J 9 bases short, with 15 bases between. The CDR3 extends over 13 amino acids. Germline loops: CDR1 DFQATT, CDR2 SNEGSKA (reference sequence). The DNA of the CDR3 is TGCAGTGCTAGTGTGCTGGGGAGTGGTGAGCAGTTCTTC. Translated, it gives CSASVLGSGEQFF.

This clonotype was detected a few times. The chain joins TRBV7-8 to TRBJ2-1; 15 nucleotides line up with TRBD2. J lost 10 bases, V lost 3 bases, and 7 bases had no gene match. CDR3 size: 16 residues. In germline, CDR1 is SGHVS, CDR2 FQNEAQ. The DNA of the CDR3 is TGTGCCAGCAGCTTTGGACTAGCGGGAGGGATAGGGGAGCAGTTCTTC. The encoded protein is CASSFGLAGGIGEQFF.

The chain is built from TRBV28 and TRBJ1-5; 9 bases fit TRBD1. Trimming took 7 bases from V and 7 from J; bases not matched to a gene: 8. The CDR3 has 14 residues. CDR1 MDHEN and CDR2 SYDVKM come from the germline V gene. CDR3 in DNA: TGTGCCAGCAAACAACAGGGGGCAGGGCAGCCCCAGCATTTT. Protein sequence: CASKQQGAGQPQHF.

This clonotype appeared a few times. The rearrangement links TRBV4-2 to TRBJ2-3; D perhaps matches TRBD2 (7 bases). This CDR3 contains 17 residues. Germline loops: CDR1 LGHNA, CDR2 YNFKEQ. Trimming cost V 4 bases and J 2 bases, with 19 bases left between them. The CDR3 region is CASSPLGGARSTDTQYF. For the CDR3, the DNA is TGTGCCAGCAGCCCGTTGGGGGGGGCGCGGTCCACAGATACGCAGTATTTT.

This clonotype was recorded a few times. The chain has TRBV20-1 and TRBJ2-5; 8 bases fit TRBD2. Germline-derived CDR1 and CDR2 are DFQATT and SNEGSKA (reference sequence). The CDR3 loop spans 15 amino acids. J gave up 5 bases and V 5 bases, and 13 bases lay outside the gene matches. The CDR3 nucleotides read TGCAGTGCTGGGACCCCCAGCGGGAGAAGGGAGACCCAGTACTTC. Protein: CSAGTPSGRRETQYF.

Only a few counts were recorded for this clonotype. J is TRBJ2-7 and V is TRBV20-1; a weak D match, TRBD1 (6 bases). This CDR3 spans 15 amino acids. The germline CDR1 and CDR2 sequences are DFQATT and SNEGSKA (reference sequence). V lost 6 bases to trimming and J lost 3 bases, with 21 bases between them. This CDR3 reads CSARFQGKGLYEQYF. The CDR3 DNA sequence: TGCAGTGCGAGATTTCAGGGGAAGGGGCTCTACGAGCAGTACTTC.

In its sample, this clonotype was seen a few times. The chain links TRBV15 to TRBJ2-5; D gene unclear. This CDR3 has 15 amino acids. In germline, CDR1 is LNHNV, CDR2 YYDKDF (reference sequence). V dropped 0 bases and J dropped 4 bases, with 12 bases sitting between them. CDR3 DNA sequence: TGTGCCACCAGCAGAGATCTCCAGCAAACAGAGACCCAGTACTTC. It specifies CATSRDLQQTETQYF.

This clonotype was observed at least ten times. The chain recombines TRBV5-1 with TRBJ2-7; D possibly uses TRBD1 or TRBD2 (5 bases each). CDR1 and CDR2 from the germline V gene are SGHRS and YFSETQ. The ends were cut back, 4 bases at V and 5 bases at J, with 19 bases in the middle. This CDR3 has 15 residues. The CDR3 DNA is TGCGCCAGCAGCCGGATCAGGGTCGGGACCGACGAGCAGTACTTC. Its translation: CASSRIRVGTDEQYF.

The chain uses TRBV7-6 and TRBJ2-2; a possible D gene is TRBD1 (5 bases). V was shortened by 5 bases and J by 4 bases, with 14 bases between the two germline ends. Germline V lookup: CDR1 SGHVS, CDR2 FNYEAQ. The length of the CDR3 is 15 residues. The CDR3 nucleotides are TGTGCCAGCAGCCCGCTGACAGAGATCACCGGGGAGCTGTTTTTT. Translating gives CASSPLTEITGELFF.

A few counts support this clonotype. CDR3: CAISELRDIEQFF. DNA for the CDR3: TGTGCCATCAGTGAGTTGCGAGACATTGAGCAGTTCTTC. The V call is TRBV10-3, the J call TRBJ2-1; D gene ambiguous. The germline V and J ends were trimmed by 1 base and 9 bases, with 10 bases remaining between them. This CDR3 is built from 13 residues. CDR1 ENHRY and CDR2 SYGVKD come from the germline V gene.

This clonotype was detected a few times. J is TRBJ2-7 and V is TRBV29-1; TRBD1 agrees at 8 bases. The germline V gene encodes CDR1 SQVTM and CDR2 ANQGSEA. The ends lost 5 bases at V and 3 bases at J; junction bases unmatched: 6. This CDR3 is built from 13 residues. The CDR3 DNA reads TGCAGCGTTATCCCAGGGGGCATCTACGAGCAGTACTTC. Translation gives CSVIPGGIYEQYF.

This clonotype was observed a few times. The rearrangement uses TRBV6-5 and TRBJ2-7; 7 nucleotides line up with TRBD1. Germline V gene lookup returns CDR1 MNHEY and CDR2 SVGAGI. V gave up 4 bases and J gave up 0 bases; unmatched junction bases: 3. The CDR3 spans 14 residues. The DNA for the CDR3 is TGTGCCAGCAGTTTTAGGGGGCGCTCCTACGAGCAGTACTTC. Protein sequence: CASSFRGRSYEQYF.

The chain combines TRBV5-1 with TRBJ2-5; D possibly uses TRBD1 or TRBD2 (5 bases each). The CDR3 has 14 amino acids. V was shortened by 5 bases and J by 5 bases, with 16 bases between the two germline ends. CDR1 SGHRS and CDR2 YFSETQ come from the germline V gene. CDR3 coding DNA: TGCGCCAGCAGTCGGGGACGGTCTTTTGAGACCCAGTACTTC. Its translation: CASSRGRSFETQYF. The full variable domain, rest sourced from reference TRBV5-1 and TRBJ2-5, is KAGVTQTPRYLIKTRGQQVTLSCSPISGHRSVSWYQQTPGQGLQFLFEYFSETQRNKGNFPGRFSGRQFSNSRSEMNVSTLELGDSALYLCASSRGRSFETQYFGPGTRLLVL.

The chain carries TRBV12-3 or TRBV12-4 and TRBJ2-5; 7 nucleotides line up with TRBD2. V shed 3 bases, J shed 5 bases, and the junction held 9 bases outside the gene matches. CDR3 length: 15 residues. The CDR3 region is CASSFFGGGRETQYF. The CDR3 DNA reads TGTGCCAGCAGTTTTTTTGGGGGAGGGCGGGAGACCCAGTACTTC.